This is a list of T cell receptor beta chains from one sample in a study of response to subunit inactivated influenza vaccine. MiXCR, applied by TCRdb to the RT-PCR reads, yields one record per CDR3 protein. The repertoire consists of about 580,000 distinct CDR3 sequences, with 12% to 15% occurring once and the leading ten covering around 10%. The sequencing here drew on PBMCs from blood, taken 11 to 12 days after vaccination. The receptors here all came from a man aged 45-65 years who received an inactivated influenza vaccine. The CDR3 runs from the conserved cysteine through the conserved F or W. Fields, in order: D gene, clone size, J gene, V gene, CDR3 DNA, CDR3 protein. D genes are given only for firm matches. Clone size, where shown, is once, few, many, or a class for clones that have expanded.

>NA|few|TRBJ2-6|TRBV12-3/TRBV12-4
TGTGCCAGCAGTCCCCCCCCGCGGCTCTCTGGGGCCAACGTCCTGACTTTC
CASSPPPRLSGANVLTF
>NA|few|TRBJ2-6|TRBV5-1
TGCGCCAGCAGCTCGACAGTGAGCTCTGGGGCCAACGTCCTGACTTTC
CASSSTVSSGANVLTF
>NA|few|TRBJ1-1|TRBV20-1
TGCAGTGCTAGAGAGGCTATCATGGCCGGGACGTCTTTCTTT
CSAREAIMAGTSFF
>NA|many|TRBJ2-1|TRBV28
TGTGCCAGCAGTTCCTCACTAGCTTTTGGCTTCAATGAGCAGTTCTTC
CASSSSLAFGFNEQFF
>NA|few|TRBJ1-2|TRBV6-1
TGTGCCAGCAGTCTAAACAGGGTAGAAGGCTACACCTTC
CASSLNRVEGYTF
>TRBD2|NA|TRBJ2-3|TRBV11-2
TGTGCCAGCAGGAGCGGGGGGGCCGGAGATACGCAGTATTTT
CASRSGGAGDTQYF
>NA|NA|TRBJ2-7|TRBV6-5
TGTGCCAGCAGTTACTCTAAAACAAACTACGAGCAGTACTTC
CASSYSKTNYEQYF
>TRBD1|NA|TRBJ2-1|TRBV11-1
TGTGCCAGCAGCTTAAGCCAGGGGGCGGACCGGTACAATGAGCAGTTCTTC
CASSLSQGADRYNEQFF
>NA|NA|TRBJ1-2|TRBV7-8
TGTGCCAGCAGCCAAACCACCGCGTATGGCTACACCTTC
CASSQTTAYGYTF
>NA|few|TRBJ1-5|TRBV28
TGTGCCAGCAGTTCCCCGACGGAATATAGCAATCAGCCCCAGCATTTT
CASSSPTEYSNQPQHF